The 2 T cell receptor beta chains given below trace back to one sample, sequenced in a study of blood T cell repertoires in COVID-19. Only in-frame clones appear in the TCRdb table, and some are missing; sequencing was by immunoSEQ multiplex PCR. Of more than 75,000 clones in the sample, over 85% were seen once. Sequencing input: peripheral blood. All receptors derive from a man aged 50-59 years with acute or convalescent COVID-19.

This chain links TRBV20-1 with TRBJ2-5, with 10 bases lining up with TRBD2. The V and J ends lost 3 bases and 5 bases, in that order; junction bases with no gene match: 9. CDR1 and CDR2 (germline): DFQATT, SNEGSKA (reference sequence). This CDR3 contains 15 residues. The CDR3 region is CSASASGSTGETQYF. In DNA form, the CDR3 reads TGCAGTGCTAGTGCTAGCGGGAGTACCGGGGAGACCCAGTACTTC.

This chain uses TRBV13 with TRBJ1-1; 9 bases line up with TRBD1. Trimming took 6 bases from V and 8 from J; bases not matched to a gene: 4. This CDR3 is 12 amino acids long. From germline, CDR1 is PRHDT and CDR2 FYEKMQ (reference sequence). CDR3 sequence (DNA): TGTGCCAGCAGAGATGGACAGGGGGAAGCTTTCTTT. Its protein product is CASRDGQGEAFF.